This T cell receptor beta chain was obtained from a study of T cell responses to AZD1222 COVID-19 vaccine. In the study overall: Pooled together were second doses at about 4 or about 12 weeks. The study, taken as a whole, reports: Sampled repertoires all dated from after the peak T cell response. Baseline serostatus was positive in only six AZD1222 recipients.

Germline CDR1 and CDR2: SGHDT and YYEEEE. Trimming left V 6 bases short and J 8 bases short, with 23 bases between. The CDR3 is 16 amino acids. As concerns this clone: Its antigen is as yet unknown.

TCRdb's table, derived via immunoSEQ multiplex PCR, lists solely in-frame clones and lacks some. The sample lists approximately 160,000 clones, 85% to 95% occurring once. The sequencing used peripheral blood, collected on day 0 of AZD1222 vaccination. The TCR was taken from an adult in good health. The V and J genes are TRBV5-6 and TRBJ1-4, with a possible D match to TRBD1 (6 bases). The CDR3 protein is CASTVWGVQTGEKLFF. CDR3 DNA: TGTGCCAGCACCGTTTGGGGGGTCCAAACAGGGGAAAAACTGTTTTTT.